Below are 4 T cell receptor beta chains sequenced from a single sample in a study of blood T cell repertoires in COVID-19. Only in-frame clones appear in the TCRdb table, and some are missing; sequencing was by immunoSEQ multiplex PCR. The sample lists approximately 390,000 clones, approximately 91% seen once, with about 2.1% in the top ten. The specimen was PBMCs or T cells enriched from blood (not recorded which). These receptor sequences come from a woman between 40 and 50 years old with acute COVID-19.

The chain has TRBV11-2 and TRBJ2-2, with 11 nucleotides matching TRBD2. The CDR3 is 17 amino acids. V lost 5 bases and J lost 2; bases outside the gene matches: 7. Germline V gene data show CDR1 as SGHAT and CDR2 as FQNNGV. As DNA, the CDR3 is TGTGCCAGCAGCCCCATAGCGGGGGGGCCTAACACCGGGGAGCTGTTTTTT. It specifies CASSPIAGGPNTGELFF.

The chain is built from TRBV6-1 and TRBJ1-2; D is ambiguous. The CDR3 sequence is 15 residues long. Germline V gene data show CDR1 as MNHNS and CDR2 as SASEGT. With 0 bases removed from V and 8 bases from J, the gap between germline ends came to 16 bases. CDR3 coding DNA: TGTGCCAGCAGTGAAGCGCCAGGCAACCCGTTCGGCTACACCTTC. Protein product: CASSEAPGNPFGYTF.

The chain links TRBV7-7 to TRBJ2-5, with D tentatively TRBD1 (5 bases). In germline, CDR1 is SSHAT, CDR2 FNYEAQ (reference sequence). The CDR3 is made up of 15 amino acids. The V and J ends lost 5 bases and 7 bases respectively, with 20 bases between them. CDR3 sequence (DNA): TGTGCCAGCAGCCCGAGGCAGGGCGGTAGGGCGACCCAGTACTTC. Amino acid sequence: CASSPRQGGRATQYF. Combining the CDR3 with reference TRBV7-7 and TRBJ2-5 gives the whole variable domain GAGVSQSPRYKVTKRGQDVTLRCDPISSHATLYWYQQALGQGPEFLTYFNYEAQPDKSGLPSDRFSAERPEGSISTLTIQRTEQRDSAMYRCASSPRQGGRATQYFGPGTRLLVL.

This clone was recorded once. The rearrangement joins TRBV29-1 to TRBJ1-5, with no clear D. Trimming took 2 bases from V and 0 from J, leaving 17 bases between them. The CDR3 totals 17 residues. The germline V gene encodes CDR1 SQVTM and CDR2 ANQGSEA. The CDR3 DNA reads as TGCAGCGTTGAATCCCCCCGGCGGTCCTTTAGCAATCAGCCCCAGCATTTT. Protein product: CSVESPRRSFSNQPQHF.